Shown below are 6 T cell receptor beta chains from a single sample sequenced in a study of T cells in localized non-small cell lung cancer. Profiled with immunoSEQ multiplex PCR; TCRdb holds only in-frame clones, not every one. Of around 25,000 clones listed, 86% are singletons. Sample: peripheral blood, taken before any cancer treatment. The origin of the receptors is a woman aged 35-70 years with stage I lung adenocarcinoma.

The genes are TRBV7-2 and TRBJ2-1; D is unclear. CDR1 and CDR2 from the germline V gene are SGHTA and FQGNSA. The CDR3 is made up of 11 amino acids. V shed 3 bases and J shed 7 bases, with 4 bases lying between them. The CDR3 sequence: CASSFRNEQFF. For the CDR3, the DNA is TGTGCCAGCAGCTTCCGGAATGAGCAGTTCTTC.

The genes are TRBV7-2 and TRBJ2-7; 8 bases align to TRBD2. Trimming took 1 base from V and 3 from J; bases not matched to a gene: 5. This CDR3 is built from 15 residues. Looked up from germline, CDR1 is SGHTA and CDR2 is FQGNSA. The CDR3 DNA reads as TGTGCCAGCAGCTTAGGGACTAGCTTTCGCTACGAGCAGTACTTC. Encoded protein: CASSLGTSFRYEQYF.

The chain couples TRBV20-1 to TRBJ2-3; D ambiguous. From germline, CDR1 is DFQATT and CDR2 SNEGSKA (reference sequence). This CDR3 spans 11 amino acids. Deletions cut 3 bases from V and 11 bases from J, with 12 bases between. The CDR3 loop is CSASPRPMQYF. CDR3 DNA: TGCAGTGCTAGCCCTAGGCCAATGCAGTATTTT.

The chain joins TRBV29-1 to TRBJ1-2, with unresolved D. Germline V gene sequence: CDR1 SQVTM, CDR2 ANQGSEA. This CDR3 has 13 residues. V was cut by 4 bases and J by 6 bases, with 15 bases left in between. The CDR3 loop reads CSVVEVSINGYTF. CDR3 sequence (DNA): TGCAGCGTTGTGGAGGTCTCGATTAATGGCTACACCTTC.

The V and J genes are TRBV25-1 and TRBJ2-5, with D perhaps TRBD2 (6 bases). V lost 1 base, J lost 3 bases, and 15 bases lay in between. CDR1 is MGHDK, CDR2 SYGVNS, per germline. The CDR3 sequence is 16 residues long. The DNA for the CDR3 is TGTGCCAGCAGTGAATTAGGGGTTAGCGGCAAAGAGACCCAGTACTTC. It yields the protein CASSELGVSGKETQYF.

The CDR3 protein is CASSFVNFQQGEEPENTEAFF. The CDR3 nucleotides read TGTGCCAGCAGCTTTGTGAATTTCCAACAGGGAGAAGAGCCCGAGAACACTGAAGCTTTCTTT. The chain is built from TRBV7-4 and TRBJ1-1; D might be TRBD1 (6 bases). Looked up from germline, CDR1 is SGHVT and CDR2 is SQSDAQ. CDR3 size: 21 residues. Trimming shortened V by 3 bases and J by 1 base, and 30 bases separated the two germline ends.